This entry lists 4 T cell receptor beta chains sequenced from one sample in a study of T-cell reconstitution after alpha-beta-depleted transplantation in children. The TCRbeta library was prepared with unique molecular identifiers. Each CDR3 protein is one row after TCRdb ran MiXCR on the PCR reads. The repertoire has under 70,000 distinct CDR3 sequences, under 13% of them found once; the top ten carry 13%. The sequenced sample was PBMCs, obtained before TCRalphabeta/CD19-depleted stem cell transplant. The source of these receptors is a boy aged 5-17 years with acute myeloid leukemia, due to receive a stem cell transplant.

This clonotype showed up many times. The gene calls are TRBV12-3 or TRBV12-4 and TRBJ2-3; maybe TRBD2 (6 bases). V lost 4 bases and J 0 bases, leaving 8 bases between the germline ends. The CDR3 loop spans 14 amino acids. DNA for the CDR3: TGTGCCAGCAGTTCGGGACTGAGCACAGATACGCAGTATTTT. Translated, it gives CASSSGLSTDTQYF.

About this clonotype: A much larger clonotype is one base distant, so this may be a read error. The chain is built from TRBV12-3 or TRBV12-4 and TRBJ2-2; D unresolved. The CDR3 is made up of 13 amino acids. V gave up 3 bases and J gave up 10 bases, with 12 bases separating them. Here the CDR3 reads CASSLLAVAELFF. For the CDR3, the DNA is TGTGCCAGCAGTTTGTTAGCCGTCGCGGAGCTGTTTTTT.

This clonotype was recorded many times. This sequence joins TRBV20-1 and TRBJ1-1; D gene unclear. Germline lookup yields CDR1 DFQATT and CDR2 SNEGSKA (reference sequence). The CDR3 sequence is 14 residues long. With 1 base removed from V and 3 bases from J, the gap between germline ends came to 12 bases. The CDR3 DNA reads as TGCAGTGCTAGAGGGGGAGGCGAGCACACTGAAGCTTTCTTT. This translates into CSARGGGEHTEAFF.

This clonotype was found a few times. The rearrangement uses TRBV5-1 and TRBJ2-1; 8 bases fit TRBD2. The CDR3 has 16 residues. Losses at the gene ends were 4 bases for V and 2 bases for J; bases not matched to a gene: 8. CDR1 and CDR2 from the germline V gene are SGHRS and YFSETQ. This CDR3 reads CASSGGEREPYNEQFF. The DNA for the CDR3 is TGCGCCAGCAGCGGCGGGGAGCGGGAGCCCTACAATGAGCAGTTCTTC.